Given below is one TCR beta chain in context. This specimen belongs to a study of blood T cell repertoires in COVID-19. J was trimmed by 8 bases and V by 4 bases; bases with no gene match: 4. Per germline, CDR1 MNHEY and CDR2 SVGAGI. There are 12 residues in the CDR3. Only in-frame clones appear in the TCRdb table, and some are missing; sequencing was by immunoSEQ multiplex PCR. The table has a few hundred thousand clones, approximately 88% seen once. Adults between about 18 and 89 years of age took part from 20 to 25 US areas. Input material: PBMCs or T cells enriched from blood (not recorded which). This clonotype was sampled from a woman aged 40 to 55 who had recovered from COVID-19. The V call is TRBV6-5, the J call TRBJ1-1, with 7 bases lining up with TRBD1. The CDR3 sequence: CASSSQDREAFF. CDR3 nucleotide sequence: TGTGCCAGCAGTTCCCAGGACAGGGAAGCTTTCTTT.